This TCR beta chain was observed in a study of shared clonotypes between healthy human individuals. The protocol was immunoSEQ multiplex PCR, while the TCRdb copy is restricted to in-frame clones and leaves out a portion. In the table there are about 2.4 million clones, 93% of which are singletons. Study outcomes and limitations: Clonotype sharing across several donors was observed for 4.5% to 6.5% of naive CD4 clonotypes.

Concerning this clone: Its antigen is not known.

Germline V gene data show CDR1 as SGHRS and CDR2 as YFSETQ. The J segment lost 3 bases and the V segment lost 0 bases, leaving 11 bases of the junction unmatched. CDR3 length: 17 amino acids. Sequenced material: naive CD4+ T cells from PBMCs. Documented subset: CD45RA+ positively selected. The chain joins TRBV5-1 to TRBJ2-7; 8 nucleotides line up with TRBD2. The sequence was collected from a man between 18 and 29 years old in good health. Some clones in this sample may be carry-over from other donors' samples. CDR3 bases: TGCGCCAGCAGCTTGGGGGCAGGAGGGACTAGGGACTACGAGCAGTACTTC. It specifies CASSLGAGGTRDYEQYF.